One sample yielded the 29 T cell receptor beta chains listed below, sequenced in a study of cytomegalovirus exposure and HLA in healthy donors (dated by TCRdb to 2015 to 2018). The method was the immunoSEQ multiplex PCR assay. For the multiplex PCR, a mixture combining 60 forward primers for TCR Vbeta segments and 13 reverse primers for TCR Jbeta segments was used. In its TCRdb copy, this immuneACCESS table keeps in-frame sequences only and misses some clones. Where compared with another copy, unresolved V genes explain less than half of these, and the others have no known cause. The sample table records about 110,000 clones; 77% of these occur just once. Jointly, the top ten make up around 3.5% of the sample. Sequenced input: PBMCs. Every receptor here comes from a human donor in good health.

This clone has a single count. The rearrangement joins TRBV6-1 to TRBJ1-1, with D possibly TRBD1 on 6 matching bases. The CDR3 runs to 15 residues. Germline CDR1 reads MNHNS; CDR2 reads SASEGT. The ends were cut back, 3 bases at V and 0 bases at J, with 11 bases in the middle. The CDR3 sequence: CASSDPQGLNTEAFF. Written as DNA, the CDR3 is TGTGCCAGCAGTGACCCACAGGGATTGAACACTGAAGCTTTCTTT.

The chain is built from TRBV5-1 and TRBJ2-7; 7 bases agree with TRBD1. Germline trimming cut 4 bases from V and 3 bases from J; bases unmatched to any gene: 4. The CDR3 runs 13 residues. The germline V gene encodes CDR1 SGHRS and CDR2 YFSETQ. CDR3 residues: CASSVPGGYEQYF. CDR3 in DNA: TGCGCCAGCAGCGTCCCAGGGGGCTACGAGCAGTACTTC.

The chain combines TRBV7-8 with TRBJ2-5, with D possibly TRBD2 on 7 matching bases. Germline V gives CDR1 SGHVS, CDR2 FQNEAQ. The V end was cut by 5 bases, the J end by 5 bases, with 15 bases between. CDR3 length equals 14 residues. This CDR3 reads CASSHGGRGETQYF. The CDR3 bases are TGTGCCAGCAGCCACGGGGGGCGCGGGGAGACCCAGTACTTC.

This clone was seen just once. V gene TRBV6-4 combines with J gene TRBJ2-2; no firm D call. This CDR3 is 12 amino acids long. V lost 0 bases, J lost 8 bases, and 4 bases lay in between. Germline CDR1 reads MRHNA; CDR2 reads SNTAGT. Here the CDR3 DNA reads TGTGCCAGCAGTGACTCACGGGGGGAGCTGTTTTTT. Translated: CASSDSRGELFF.

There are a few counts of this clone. For the CDR3, the DNA is TGTGCCAGCAGCCCCTATCCGGGGGGAGGCGGTGAGCAGTACTTC. Protein: CASSPYPGGGGEQYF. The chain is built from TRBV14 and TRBJ2-7; the match to TRBD2 covers 7 bases. The CDR3 spans 15 residues. J lost 7 bases, V lost 4 bases, and 13 bases had no gene match. The germline CDR1 and CDR2 sequences are SGHDN and FVKESK.

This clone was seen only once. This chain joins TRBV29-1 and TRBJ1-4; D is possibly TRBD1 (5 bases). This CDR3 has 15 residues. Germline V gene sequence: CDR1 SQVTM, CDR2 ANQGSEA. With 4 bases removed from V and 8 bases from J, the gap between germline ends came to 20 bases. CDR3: CSVVAGIQGGEKLFF. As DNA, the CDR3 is TGCAGCGTTGTAGCGGGGATTCAGGGAGGAGAAAAACTGTTTTTT.

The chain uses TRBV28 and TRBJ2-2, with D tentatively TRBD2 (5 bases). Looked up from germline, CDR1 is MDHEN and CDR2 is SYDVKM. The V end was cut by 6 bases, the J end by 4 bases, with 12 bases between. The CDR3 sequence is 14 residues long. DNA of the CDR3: TGTGCCAGCAGATCTCGGGAACTCACCGGGGAGCTGTTTTTT. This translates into CASRSRELTGELFF.

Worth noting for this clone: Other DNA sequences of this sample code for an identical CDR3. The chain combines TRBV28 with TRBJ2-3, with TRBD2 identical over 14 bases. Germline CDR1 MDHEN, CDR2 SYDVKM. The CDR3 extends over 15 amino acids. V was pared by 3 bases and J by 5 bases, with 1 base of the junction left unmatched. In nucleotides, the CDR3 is TGTGCCAGCAGTTTGGGACTAGCGGGAGTAGATACGCAGTATTTT. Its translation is CASSLGLAGVDTQYF.

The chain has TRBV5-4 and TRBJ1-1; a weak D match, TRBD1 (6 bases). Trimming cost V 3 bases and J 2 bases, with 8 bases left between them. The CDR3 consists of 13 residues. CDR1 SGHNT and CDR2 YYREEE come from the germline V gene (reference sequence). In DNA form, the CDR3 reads TGTGCCAGCAGCTCGGACAGCAACACTGAAGCTTTCTTT. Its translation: CASSSDSNTEAFF.

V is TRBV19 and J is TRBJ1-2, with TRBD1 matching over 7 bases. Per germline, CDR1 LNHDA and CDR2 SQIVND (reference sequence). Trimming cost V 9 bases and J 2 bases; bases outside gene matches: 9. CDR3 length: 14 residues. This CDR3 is CASLDTGQNYGYTF. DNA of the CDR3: TGTGCCAGCCTCGACACGGGACAGAACTATGGCTACACCTTC. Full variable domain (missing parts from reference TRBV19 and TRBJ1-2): DGGITQSPKYLFRKEGQNVTLSCEQNLNHDAMYWYRQDPGQGLRLIYYSQIVNDFQKGDIAEGYSVSREKKESFPLTVTSAQKNPTAFYLCASLDTGQNYGYTFGSGTRLTVV.

The CDR3 nucleotides are TGTGCCAGCACCCAAACGGGCTCGGGGGAGACCCAGTACTTC. Translated, it gives CASTQTGSGETQYF. The J gene is TRBJ2-5, the V gene TRBV7-9, with TRBD2 as a possible D gene (5 bases). Trimming left V 7 bases short and J 5 bases short, with 17 bases between. The CDR3 consists of 14 residues. Germline V gene sequence: CDR1 SEHNR, CDR2 FQNEAQ (reference sequence).

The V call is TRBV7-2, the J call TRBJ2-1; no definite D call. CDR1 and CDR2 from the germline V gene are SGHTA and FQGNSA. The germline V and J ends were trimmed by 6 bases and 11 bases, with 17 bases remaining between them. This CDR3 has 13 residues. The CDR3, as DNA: TGTGCCAGCAGTCCTGACCCGCAGGCAAAGCAGTTCTTC. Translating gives CASSPDPQAKQFF.

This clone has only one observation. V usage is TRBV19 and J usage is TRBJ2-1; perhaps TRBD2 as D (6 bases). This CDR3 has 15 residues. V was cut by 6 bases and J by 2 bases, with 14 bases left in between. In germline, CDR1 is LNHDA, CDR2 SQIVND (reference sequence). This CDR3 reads CASSRPGRTYNEQFF. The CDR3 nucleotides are TGTGCCAGTAGCAGGCCTGGGAGGACCTACAATGAGCAGTTCTTC. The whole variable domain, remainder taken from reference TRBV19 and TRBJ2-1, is DGGITQSPKYLFRKEGQNVTLSCEQNLNHDAMYWYRQDPGQGLRLIYYSQIVNDFQKGDIAEGYSVSREKKESFPLTVTSAQKNPTAFYLCASSRPGRTYNEQFFGPGTRLTVL.

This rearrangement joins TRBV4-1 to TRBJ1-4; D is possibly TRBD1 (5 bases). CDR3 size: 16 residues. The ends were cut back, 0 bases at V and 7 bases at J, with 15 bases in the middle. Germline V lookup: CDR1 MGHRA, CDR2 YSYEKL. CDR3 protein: CASSQDGAGMGEKLFF. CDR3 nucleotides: TGCGCCAGCAGCCAAGATGGGGCAGGGATGGGTGAAAAACTGTTTTTT.

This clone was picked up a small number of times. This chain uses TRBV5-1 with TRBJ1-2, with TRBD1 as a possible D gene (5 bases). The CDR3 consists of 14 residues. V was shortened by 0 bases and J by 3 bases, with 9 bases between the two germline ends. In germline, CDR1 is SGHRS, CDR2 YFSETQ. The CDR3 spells CASSLARGDYGYTF. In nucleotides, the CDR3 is TGCGCCAGCAGCTTGGCAAGGGGCGACTATGGCTACACCTTC. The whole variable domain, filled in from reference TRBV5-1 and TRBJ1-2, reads KAGVTQTPRYLIKTRGQQVTLSCSPISGHRSVSWYQQTPGQGLQFLFEYFSETQRNKGNFPGRFSGRQFSNSRSEMNVSTLELGDSALYLCASSLARGDYGYTFGSGTRLTVV.

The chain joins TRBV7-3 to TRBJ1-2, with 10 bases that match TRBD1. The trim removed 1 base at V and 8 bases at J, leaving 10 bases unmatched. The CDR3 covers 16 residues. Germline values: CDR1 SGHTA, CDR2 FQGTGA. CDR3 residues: CASSLRTGGVSKGYTF. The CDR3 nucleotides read TGTGCCAGCAGCTTAAGGACAGGGGGAGTATCTAAGGGCTACACCTTC.

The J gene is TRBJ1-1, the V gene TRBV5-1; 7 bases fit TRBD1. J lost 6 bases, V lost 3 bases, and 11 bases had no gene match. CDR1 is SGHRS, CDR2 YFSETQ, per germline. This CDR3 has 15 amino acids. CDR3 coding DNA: TGCGCCAGCAGCTCCAGTCAGACAGGGATCTCTGAAGCTTTCTTT. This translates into CASSSSQTGISEAFF.

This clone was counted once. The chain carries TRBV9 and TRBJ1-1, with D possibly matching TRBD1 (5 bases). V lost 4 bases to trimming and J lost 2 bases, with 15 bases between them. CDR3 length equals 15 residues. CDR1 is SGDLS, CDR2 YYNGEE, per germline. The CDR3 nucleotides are TGTGCCAGCAGCCCCGAGGTACAGGCTAACACTGAAGCTTTCTTT. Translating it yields CASSPEVQANTEAFF.

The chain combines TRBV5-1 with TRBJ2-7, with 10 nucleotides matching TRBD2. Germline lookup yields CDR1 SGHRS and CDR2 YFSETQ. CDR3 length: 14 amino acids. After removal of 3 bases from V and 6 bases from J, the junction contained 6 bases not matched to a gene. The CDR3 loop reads CASSSSSGRSEQYF. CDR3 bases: TGCGCCAGCAGCTCATCTAGCGGGAGATCCGAGCAGTACTTC.

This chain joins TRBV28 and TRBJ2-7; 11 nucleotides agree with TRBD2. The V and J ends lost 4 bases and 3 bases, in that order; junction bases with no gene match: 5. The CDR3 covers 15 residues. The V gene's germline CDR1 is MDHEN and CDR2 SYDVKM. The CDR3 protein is CASSSLGTSGYEQYF. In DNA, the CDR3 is TGTGCCAGCAGTTCCCTCGGGACTAGCGGCTACGAGCAGTACTTC.

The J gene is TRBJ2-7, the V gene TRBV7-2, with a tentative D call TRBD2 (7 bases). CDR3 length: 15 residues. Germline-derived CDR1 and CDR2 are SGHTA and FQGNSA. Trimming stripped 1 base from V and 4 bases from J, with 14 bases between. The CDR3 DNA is TGTGCCAGCAGCTTAGGGGCGGGGGCCGTATACGAGCAGTACTTC. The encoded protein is CASSLGAGAVYEQYF.

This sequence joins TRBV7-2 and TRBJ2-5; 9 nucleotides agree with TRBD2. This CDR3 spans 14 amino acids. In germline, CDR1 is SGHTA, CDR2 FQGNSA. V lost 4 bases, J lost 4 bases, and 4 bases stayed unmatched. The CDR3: CASSSPTSGETQYF. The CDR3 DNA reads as TGTGCCAGCAGCTCCCCGACTAGCGGAGAGACCCAGTACTTC. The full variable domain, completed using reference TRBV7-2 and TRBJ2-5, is GAGVSQSPSNKVTEKGKDVELRCDPISGHTALYWYRQSLGQGLEFLIYFQGNSAPDKSGLPSDRFSAERTGGSVSTLTIQRTQQEDSAVYLCASSSPTSGETQYFGPGTRLLVL.

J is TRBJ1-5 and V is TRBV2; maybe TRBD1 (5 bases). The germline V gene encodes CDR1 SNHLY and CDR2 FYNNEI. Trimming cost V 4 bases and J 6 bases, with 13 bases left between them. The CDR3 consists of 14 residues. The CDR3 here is CASSVGGTSQPQHF. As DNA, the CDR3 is TGTGCCAGCAGTGTGGGGGGTACAAGTCAGCCCCAGCATTTT.

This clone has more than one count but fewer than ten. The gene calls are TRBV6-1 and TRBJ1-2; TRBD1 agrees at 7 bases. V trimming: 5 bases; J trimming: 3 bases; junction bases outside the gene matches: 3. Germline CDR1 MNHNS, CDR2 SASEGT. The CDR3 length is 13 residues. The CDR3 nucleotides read TGTGCCAGCAGTCCCGGGACAGACTATGGCTACACCTTC. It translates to CASSPGTDYGYTF.

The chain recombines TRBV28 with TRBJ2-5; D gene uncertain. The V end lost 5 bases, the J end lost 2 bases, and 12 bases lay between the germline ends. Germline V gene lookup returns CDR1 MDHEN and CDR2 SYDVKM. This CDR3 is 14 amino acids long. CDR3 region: CASSPHSGQETQYF. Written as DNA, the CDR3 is TGTGCCAGCAGTCCCCACTCAGGACAAGAGACCCAGTACTTC.

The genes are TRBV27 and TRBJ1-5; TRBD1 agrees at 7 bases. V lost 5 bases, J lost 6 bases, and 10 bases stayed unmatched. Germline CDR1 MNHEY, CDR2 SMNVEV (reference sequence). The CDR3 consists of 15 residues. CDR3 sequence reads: CASSRTGTASQPQHF. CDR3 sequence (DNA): TGTGCCAGCAGTAGGACAGGTACCGCTAGTCAGCCCCAGCATTTT.

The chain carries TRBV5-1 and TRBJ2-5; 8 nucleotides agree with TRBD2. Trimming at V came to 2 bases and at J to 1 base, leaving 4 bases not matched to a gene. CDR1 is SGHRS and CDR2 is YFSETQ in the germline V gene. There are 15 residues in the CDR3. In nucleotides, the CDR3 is TGCGCCAGCAGCTTTAGCGGGACGATCCAAGAGACCCAGTACTTC. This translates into CASSFSGTIQETQYF.

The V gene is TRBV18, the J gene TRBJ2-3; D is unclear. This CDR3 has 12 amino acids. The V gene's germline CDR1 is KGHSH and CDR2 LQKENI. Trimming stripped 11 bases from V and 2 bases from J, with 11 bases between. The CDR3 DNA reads TGTGCCGGGCAGGCTTCCACAGATACGCAGTATTTT. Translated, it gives CAGQASTDTQYF.

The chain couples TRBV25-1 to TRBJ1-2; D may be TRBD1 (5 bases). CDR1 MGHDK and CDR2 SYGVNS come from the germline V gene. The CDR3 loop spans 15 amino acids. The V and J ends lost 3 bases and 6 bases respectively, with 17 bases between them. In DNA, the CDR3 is TGTGCCAGCAGTGAGGGGGGGGAGTGGCCCCATGGCTACACCTTC. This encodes CASSEGGEWPHGYTF.